The rows below give T cell receptor beta chains drawn from one sample of a study of T-cell memory formation after mild COVID-19. TCRdb re-called the 5' RACE reads with MiXCR, one entry per CDR3 protein. The sample holds 200,000 to 250,000 distinct CDR3 sequences, more than 25% seen once. The sample taken for sequencing was PBMCs or a T cell subset sorted from them (not recorded which). The receptor set was obtained from an adult woman who had mild COVID-19 (a few samples of this study predate the infection). Cell type and time point are not known. The CDR3 runs from the conserved cysteine through the conserved F or W. The order of the fields is D gene, clone size, J gene, V gene, CDR3 length, CDR3 protein, CDR3 DNA. D genes are given only for firm matches. Only part of the rows carry a size: once, few, many, or a class if the clone is expanded.

D gene: .; clone size: few; J gene: TRBJ2-2; V gene: TRBV30; CDR3 length: 14; CDR3 protein: CAWIGDGYTGELFF; CDR3 DNA: TGTGCCTGGATAGGGGACGGCTACACCGGGGAGCTGTTTTTT
D gene: .; clone size: few; J gene: TRBJ2-7; V gene: TRBV28; CDR3 length: 12; CDR3 protein: CASSFADYEQYF; CDR3 DNA: TGTGCCAGCAGTTTCGCGGACTACGAGCAGTACTTC
D gene: .; clone size: .; J gene: TRBJ1-3; V gene: TRBV4-2; CDR3 length: 15; CDR3 protein: CASSQLPDSGNTIYF; CDR3 DNA: TGTGCCAGCAGCCAATTGCCGGACTCTGGAAACACCATATATTTT
D gene: .; clone size: few; J gene: TRBJ2-1; V gene: TRBV9; CDR3 length: 14; CDR3 protein: CASSVNTGGTRQFF; CDR3 DNA: TGTGCCAGCAGCGTAAACACCGGGGGCACCCGGCAGTTCTTC
D gene: .; clone size: .; J gene: TRBJ2-7; V gene: TRBV7-2; CDR3 length: 11; CDR3 protein: CASSLLVEQYF; CDR3 DNA: TGTGCCAGCAGCCTCCTCGTGGAGCAGTACTTC
D gene: .; clone size: .; J gene: TRBJ2-7; V gene: TRBV6-5; CDR3 length: 13; CDR3 protein: CASSYSRGYEQYF; CDR3 DNA: TGTGCCAGCAGTTACTCGCGGGGTTACGAGCAGTACTTC
D gene: .; clone size: .; J gene: TRBJ1-2; V gene: TRBV5-1; CDR3 length: 13; CDR3 protein: CASSPARGSGYTF; CDR3 DNA: TGCGCCAGCAGCCCTGCTAGGGGCTCTGGCTACACCTTC
D gene: .; clone size: .; J gene: TRBJ1-1; V gene: TRBV5-1; CDR3 length: 13; CDR3 protein: CASSLVPDHEAFF; CDR3 DNA: TGCGCCAGCAGCTTGGTGCCAGATCACGAAGCTTTCTTT
D gene: TRBD2; clone size: few; J gene: TRBJ2-7; V gene: TRBV5-1; CDR3 length: 16; CDR3 protein: CASSYGTSGGSYEQYF; CDR3 DNA: TGCGCCAGCAGCTACGGGACTAGCGGGGGCTCCTACGAGCAGTACTTC
D gene: TRBD2; clone size: few; J gene: TRBJ2-1; V gene: TRBV19; CDR3 length: 19; CDR3 protein: CASSIDLTSGIRRYNEQFF; CDR3 DNA: TGTGCCAGTAGTATAGACCTGACTAGCGGGATAAGGAGATACAATGAGCAGTTCTTC
D gene: .; clone size: few; J gene: TRBJ2-3; V gene: TRBV29-1; CDR3 length: 11; CDR3 protein: CSVPRGDTQYF; CDR3 DNA: TGCAGCGTCCCCCGGGGTGATACGCAGTATTTT
D gene: .; clone size: .; J gene: TRBJ2-3; V gene: TRBV4-2; CDR3 length: 16; CDR3 protein: CASSQETVLSTDTQYF; CDR3 DNA: TGTGCCAGCAGCCAGGAGACAGTATTGAGCACAGATACGCAGTATTTT
D gene: TRBD1; clone size: .; J gene: TRBJ1-2; V gene: TRBV9; CDR3 length: 15; CDR3 protein: CASSIQTGGPYGYTF; CDR3 DNA: TGTGCCAGCAGCATCCAAACAGGGGGACCGTATGGCTACACCTTC
D gene: .; clone size: .; J gene: TRBJ2-2; V gene: TRBV7-6; CDR3 length: 14; CDR3 protein: CASSFLANTGELFF; CDR3 DNA: TGTGCCAGCAGCTTTCTGGCGAACACCGGGGAGCTGTTTTTT
D gene: .; clone size: .; J gene: TRBJ1-2; V gene: TRBV30; CDR3 length: 14; CDR3 protein: CAWSVLGANYGYTF; CDR3 DNA: TGTGCCTGGAGTGTACTGGGGGCTAACTATGGCTACACCTTC
D gene: TRBD2; clone size: .; J gene: TRBJ2-3; V gene: TRBV5-1; CDR3 length: 17; CDR3 protein: CASSLAGTSGGTDTQYF; CDR3 DNA: TGCGCCAGCAGCTTGGCCGGGACTAGCGGGGGGACAGATACGCAGTATTTT
D gene: .; clone size: once; J gene: TRBJ2-7; V gene: TRBV7-9; CDR3 length: 15; CDR3 protein: CASSPGTLGRYEQYF; CDR3 DNA: TGTGCCAGCAGCCCTGGGACCCTCGGCCGCTACGAGCAGTACTTC
D gene: .; clone size: few; J gene: TRBJ1-1; V gene: TRBV19; CDR3 length: 16; CDR3 protein: CASRRLAGGVNTEAFF; CDR3 DNA: TGTGCCAGTAGGAGATTGGCAGGTGGGGTGAACACTGAAGCTTTCTTT
D gene: .; clone size: .; J gene: TRBJ2-5; V gene: TRBV20-1; CDR3 length: 13; CDR3 protein: CSAGGVGVETQYF; CDR3 DNA: TGCAGTGCAGGGGGAGTCGGAGTAGAGACCCAGTACTTC
D gene: TRBD2; clone size: .; J gene: TRBJ2-7; V gene: TRBV7-9; CDR3 length: 16; CDR3 protein: CASSFASGRGSYEQYF; CDR3 DNA: TGTGCCAGCAGCTTCGCTAGCGGGAGAGGATCCTACGAGCAGTACTTC
D gene: .; clone size: .; J gene: TRBJ2-5; V gene: TRBV15; CDR3 length: 12; CDR3 protein: CATSRVGETQYF; CDR3 DNA: TGTGCCACCAGCAGAGTGGGTGAGACCCAGTACTTC
D gene: TRBD2; clone size: few; J gene: TRBJ2-5; V gene: TRBV18; CDR3 length: 16; CDR3 protein: CASSPLGLARQETQYF; CDR3 DNA: TGTGCCAGCTCACCTTTGGGACTAGCGAGACAAGAGACCCAGTACTTC
D gene: TRBD2; clone size: few; J gene: TRBJ2-7; V gene: TRBV7-7; CDR3 length: 13; CDR3 protein: CASSFGLEDEQYF; CDR3 DNA: TGTGCTAGCAGCTTCGGACTAGAGGACGAGCAGTACTTC
D gene: TRBD2; clone size: .; J gene: TRBJ2-1; V gene: TRBV7-2; CDR3 length: 14; CDR3 protein: CASSPSGRRNEQFF; CDR3 DNA: TGTGCCAGCAGTCCAAGCGGGAGAAGGAATGAGCAGTTCTTC
D gene: TRBD2; clone size: few; J gene: TRBJ2-2; V gene: TRBV9; CDR3 length: 17; CDR3 protein: CASSVALAGERPGELFF; CDR3 DNA: TGTGCCAGCAGCGTAGCGTTGGCGGGAGAGCGTCCCGGGGAGCTGTTTTTT
D gene: TRBD1; clone size: .; J gene: TRBJ2-4; V gene: TRBV11-2; CDR3 length: 14; CDR3 protein: CASSPQGARNIQYF; CDR3 DNA: TGTGCCAGCAGCCCACAGGGGGCAAGAAACATTCAGTACTTC
D gene: .; clone size: .; J gene: TRBJ2-2; V gene: TRBV4-2; CDR3 length: 15; CDR3 protein: CASSRDYRNTGELFF; CDR3 DNA: TGTGCCAGCAGCCGAGATTACAGGAACACCGGGGAGCTGTTTTTT
D gene: .; clone size: .; J gene: TRBJ1-2; V gene: TRBV12-3/TRBV12-4; CDR3 length: 15; CDR3 protein: CASSLSRAANYGYTF; CDR3 DNA: TGTGCCAGCAGTTTATCCAGGGCGGCAAACTATGGCTACACCTTC
D gene: .; clone size: .; J gene: TRBJ1-2; V gene: TRBV29-1; CDR3 length: 16; CDR3 protein: CSSKLERTETNYGYTF; CDR3 DNA: TGCAGCTCCAAACTAGAACGGACAGAGACTAACTATGGCTACACCTTC
D gene: .; clone size: .; J gene: TRBJ1-4; V gene: TRBV12-3/TRBV12-4; CDR3 length: 16; CDR3 protein: CASSLSSGMANEKLFF; CDR3 DNA: TGTGCCAGCAGTTTATCCTCAGGGATGGCTAATGAAAAACTGTTTTTT
D gene: .; clone size: few; J gene: TRBJ2-7; V gene: TRBV21-1; CDR3 length: 15; CDR3 protein: CASSRGQGNSYEQYF; CDR3 DNA: TGTGCCAGCAGCAGAGGGCAGGGTAATTCCTACGAGCAGTACTTC
D gene: .; clone size: .; J gene: TRBJ2-7; V gene: TRBV7-8; CDR3 length: 15; CDR3 protein: CASSWGPESSYEQYF; CDR3 DNA: TGTGCCAGCAGCTGGGGCCCGGAGAGCTCCTACGAGCAGTACTTC
D gene: .; clone size: .; J gene: TRBJ2-7; V gene: TRBV12-3/TRBV12-4; CDR3 length: 14; CDR3 protein: CASNLQGITYEQYF; CDR3 DNA: TGTGCCAGCAACCTTCAGGGTATCACCTACGAGCAGTACTTC
D gene: .; clone size: few; J gene: TRBJ2-2; V gene: TRBV4-2; CDR3 length: 18; CDR3 protein: CASSQDRGTKIGTGELFF; CDR3 DNA: TGTGCCAGCAGCCAAGATCGGGGCACGAAAATAGGCACCGGGGAGCTGTTTTTT
D gene: TRBD2; clone size: .; J gene: TRBJ2-7; V gene: TRBV6-6; CDR3 length: 14; CDR3 protein: CASRASGMGSEQYF; CDR3 DNA: TGTGCCAGCAGGGCTAGCGGGATGGGCTCCGAGCAGTACTTC
D gene: .; clone size: .; J gene: TRBJ2-1; V gene: TRBV11-3; CDR3 length: 14; CDR3 protein: CASSASPSGNEQFF; CDR3 DNA: TGTGCCAGCAGCGCCTCCCCCTCGGGGAATGAGCAGTTCTTC
D gene: TRBD1; clone size: .; J gene: TRBJ2-1; V gene: TRBV5-5; CDR3 length: 14; CDR3 protein: CASSPWTGDNEQFF; CDR3 DNA: TGTGCCAGCAGCCCTTGGACAGGGGACAATGAGCAGTTCTTC
D gene: TRBD2; clone size: .; J gene: TRBJ2-2; V gene: TRBV7-7; CDR3 length: 16; CDR3 protein: CASSSRLATNTGELFF; CDR3 DNA: TGTGCCAGCAGCTCTCGACTAGCGACGAACACCGGGGAGCTGTTTTTT
D gene: TRBD1; clone size: .; J gene: TRBJ1-5; V gene: TRBV4-1; CDR3 length: 15; CDR3 protein: CASSPEGAGFQPQHF; CDR3 DNA: TGCGCCAGCAGCCCCGAGGGGGCAGGGTTTCAGCCCCAGCATTTT
D gene: TRBD1; clone size: .; J gene: TRBJ1-3; V gene: TRBV10-3; CDR3 length: 17; CDR3 protein: CAISESDRGSSGNTIYF; CDR3 DNA: TGTGCCATCAGTGAGTCGGACAGGGGGAGCTCTGGAAACACCATATATTTT
D gene: .; clone size: many; J gene: TRBJ1-1; V gene: TRBV6-6; CDR3 length: 22; CDR3 protein: CASSYYSPASTINRRMNTEAFF; CDR3 DNA: TGTGCCAGCAGTTACTACAGCCCGGCGAGCACCATAAACAGGCGAATGAACACTGAAGCTTTCTTT
D gene: .; clone size: many; J gene: TRBJ1-2; V gene: TRBV29-1; CDR3 length: 13; CDR3 protein: CSVVLVGIYGYTF; CDR3 DNA: TGCAGCGTTGTCCTAGTGGGGATCTATGGCTACACCTTC
D gene: TRBD1; clone size: .; J gene: TRBJ1-2; V gene: TRBV12-5; CDR3 length: 16; CDR3 protein: CASGFLGTGDDYGYTF; CDR3 DNA: TGTGCTAGTGGCTTCCTCGGGACAGGGGATGACTATGGCTACACCTTC
D gene: .; clone size: .; J gene: TRBJ2-7; V gene: TRBV2; CDR3 length: 15; CDR3 protein: CASTQAPGQSYEQYF; CDR3 DNA: TGTGCCAGCACTCAAGCTCCGGGACAATCTTACGAGCAGTACTTC